The present T cell receptor beta chain was sequenced within a study of T cells expressing NK-cell markers. Study in general: Seven of the eight sequenced donors were HCMV-seropositive; one was seronegative.

Points from the study as a whole: Dominance of the CD3+CD56-NKG2C+ fraction by these clonotypes also held in several donors. For about six donors, the dominant NKG2C+ clonotypes made up about 1.0-7.0% of their CD8+ T cells.

As regards this clonotype: What it binds is not known.

Libraries used 5'RACE template switching adding universal primer site and UMIs. With the 5' RACE reads reprocessed, TCRdb shows one record per CDR3 protein and no DNA. The table for this sample gives roughly 390,000 distinct CDR3 sequences. Germline V lookup: CDR1 MNHEY, CDR2 SVGAGI. The CDR3 is made up of 15 amino acids. Sequences were obtained from blood T cells: a sorted CD56 or NKG2C T cell subset, CD4+ or CD8+ T cells, or bulk PBMC T cells (not recorded which). This chain connects TRBV6-5 to TRBJ2-7; TCRdb's D call of TRBD1 is untestable without DNA. This TCR was sampled from a woman between 45 and 65 years old in good health. CDR3 loop: CASSRQGQPLDEQYF.